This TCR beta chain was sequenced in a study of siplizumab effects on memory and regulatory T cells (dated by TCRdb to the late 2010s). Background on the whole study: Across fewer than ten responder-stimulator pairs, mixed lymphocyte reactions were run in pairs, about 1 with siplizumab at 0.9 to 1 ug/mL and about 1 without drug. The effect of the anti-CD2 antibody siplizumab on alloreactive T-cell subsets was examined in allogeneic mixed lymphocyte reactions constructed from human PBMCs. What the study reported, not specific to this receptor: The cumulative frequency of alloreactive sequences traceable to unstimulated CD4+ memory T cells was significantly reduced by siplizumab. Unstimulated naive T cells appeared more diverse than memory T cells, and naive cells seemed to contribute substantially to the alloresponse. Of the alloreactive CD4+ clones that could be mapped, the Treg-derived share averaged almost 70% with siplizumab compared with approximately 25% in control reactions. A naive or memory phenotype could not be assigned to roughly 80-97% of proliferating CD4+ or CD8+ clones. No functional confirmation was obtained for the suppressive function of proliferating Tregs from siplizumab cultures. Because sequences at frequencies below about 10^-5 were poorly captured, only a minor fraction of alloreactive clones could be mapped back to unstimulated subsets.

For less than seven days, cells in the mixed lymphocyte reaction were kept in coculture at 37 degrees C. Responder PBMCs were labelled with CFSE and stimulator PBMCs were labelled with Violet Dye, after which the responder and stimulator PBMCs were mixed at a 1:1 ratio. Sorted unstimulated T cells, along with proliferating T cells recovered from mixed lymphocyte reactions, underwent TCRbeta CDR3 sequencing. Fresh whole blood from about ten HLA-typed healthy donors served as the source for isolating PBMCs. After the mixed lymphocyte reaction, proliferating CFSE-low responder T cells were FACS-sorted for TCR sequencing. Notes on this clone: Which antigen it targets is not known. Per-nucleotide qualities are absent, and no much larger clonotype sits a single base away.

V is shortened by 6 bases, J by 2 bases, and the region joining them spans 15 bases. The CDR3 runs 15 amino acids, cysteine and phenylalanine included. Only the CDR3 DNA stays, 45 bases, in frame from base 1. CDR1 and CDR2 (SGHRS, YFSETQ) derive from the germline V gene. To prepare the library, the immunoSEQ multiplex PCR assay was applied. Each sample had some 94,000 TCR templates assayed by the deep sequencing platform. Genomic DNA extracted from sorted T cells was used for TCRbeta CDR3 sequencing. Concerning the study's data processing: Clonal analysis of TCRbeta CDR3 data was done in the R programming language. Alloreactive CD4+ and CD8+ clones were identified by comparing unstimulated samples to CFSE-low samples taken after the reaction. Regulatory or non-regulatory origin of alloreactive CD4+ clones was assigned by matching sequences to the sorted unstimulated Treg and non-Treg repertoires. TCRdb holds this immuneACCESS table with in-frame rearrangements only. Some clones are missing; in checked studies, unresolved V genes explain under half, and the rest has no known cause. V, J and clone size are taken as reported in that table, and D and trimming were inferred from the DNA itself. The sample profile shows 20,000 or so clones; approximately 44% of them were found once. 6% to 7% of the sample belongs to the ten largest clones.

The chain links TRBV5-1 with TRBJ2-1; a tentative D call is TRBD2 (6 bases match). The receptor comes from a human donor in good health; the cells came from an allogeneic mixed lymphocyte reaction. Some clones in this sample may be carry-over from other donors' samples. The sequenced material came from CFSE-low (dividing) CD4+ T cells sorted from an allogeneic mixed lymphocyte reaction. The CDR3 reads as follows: CASTPGTPTYNEQFF. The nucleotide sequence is TGCGCCAGCACCCCCGGGACTCCAACCTACAATGAGCAGTTCTTC.